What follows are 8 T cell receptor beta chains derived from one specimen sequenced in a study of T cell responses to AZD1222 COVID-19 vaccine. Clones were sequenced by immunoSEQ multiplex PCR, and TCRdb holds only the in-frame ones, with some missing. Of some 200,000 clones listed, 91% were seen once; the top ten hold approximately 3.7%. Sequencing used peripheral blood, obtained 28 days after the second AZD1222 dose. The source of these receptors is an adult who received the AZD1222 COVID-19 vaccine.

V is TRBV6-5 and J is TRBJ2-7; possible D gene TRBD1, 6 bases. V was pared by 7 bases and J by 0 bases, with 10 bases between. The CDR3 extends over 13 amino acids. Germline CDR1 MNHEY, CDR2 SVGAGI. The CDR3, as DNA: TGTGCCAGCACTGGCAGGGGCTCCTACGAGCAGTACTTC. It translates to CASTGRGSYEQYF.

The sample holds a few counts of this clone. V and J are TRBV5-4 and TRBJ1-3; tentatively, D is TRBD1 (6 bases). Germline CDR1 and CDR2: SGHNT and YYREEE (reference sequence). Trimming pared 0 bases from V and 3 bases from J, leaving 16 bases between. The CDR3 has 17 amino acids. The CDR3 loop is CASSLAGWEDSGNTIYF. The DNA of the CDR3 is TGTGCCAGCAGCTTGGCCGGGTGGGAGGACAGTGGAAACACCATATATTTT.

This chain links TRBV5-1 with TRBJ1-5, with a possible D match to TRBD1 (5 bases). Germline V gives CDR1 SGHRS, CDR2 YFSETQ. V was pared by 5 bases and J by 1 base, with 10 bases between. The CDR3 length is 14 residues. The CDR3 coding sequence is TGCGCCAGCAGGGAGGGGTTCAGCAATCAGCCCCAGCATTTT. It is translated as CASREGFSNQPQHF.

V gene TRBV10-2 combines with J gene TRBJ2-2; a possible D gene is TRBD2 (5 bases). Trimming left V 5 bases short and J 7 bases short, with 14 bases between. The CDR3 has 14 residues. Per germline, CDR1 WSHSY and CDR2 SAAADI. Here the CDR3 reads CASSPRGSDGELFF. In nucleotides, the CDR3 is TGCGCCAGCAGTCCCCGAGGGAGTGACGGGGAGCTGTTTTTT.

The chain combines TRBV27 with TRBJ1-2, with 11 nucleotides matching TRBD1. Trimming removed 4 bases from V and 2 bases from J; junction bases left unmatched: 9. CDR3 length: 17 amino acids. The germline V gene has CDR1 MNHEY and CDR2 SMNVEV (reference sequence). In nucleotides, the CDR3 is TGTGCCAGCAGTTCCCGGGACAGGGGGTTGTCGAACTATGGCTACACCTTC. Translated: CASSSRDRGLSNYGYTF.

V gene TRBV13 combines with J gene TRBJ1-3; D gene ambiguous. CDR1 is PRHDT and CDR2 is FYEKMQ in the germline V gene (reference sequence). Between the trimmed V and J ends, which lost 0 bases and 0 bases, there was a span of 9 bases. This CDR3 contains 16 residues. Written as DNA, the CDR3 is TGTGCCAGCAGCTTAGGGTTAGTCAGCTCTGGAAACACCATATATTTT. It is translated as CASSLGLVSSGNTIYF.

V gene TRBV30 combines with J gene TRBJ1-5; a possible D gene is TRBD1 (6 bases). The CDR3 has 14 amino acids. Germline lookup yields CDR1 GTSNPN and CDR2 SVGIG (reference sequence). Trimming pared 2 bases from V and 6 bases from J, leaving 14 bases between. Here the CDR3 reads CAWSYNRVSQPQHF. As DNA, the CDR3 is TGTGCCTGGAGTTACAACAGGGTGAGTCAGCCCCAGCATTTT.

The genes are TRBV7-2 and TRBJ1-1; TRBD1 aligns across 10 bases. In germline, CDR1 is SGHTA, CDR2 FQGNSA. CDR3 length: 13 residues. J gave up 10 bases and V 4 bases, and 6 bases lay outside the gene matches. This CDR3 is CASSWDRGEVAFF. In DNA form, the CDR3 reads TGTGCCAGCAGCTGGGACAGGGGAGAAGTAGCTTTCTTT.